Sequencing of this TCR beta chain was carried out in a study of T cells in narcolepsy listed by TCRdb under 2018. With respect to the entire study: Patients with narcolepsy type 1 or type 2 (NT1, NT2) and healthy control donors were enrolled in the study. The study used TCR Vbeta sequencing to track clonotypes in blood and CSF while looking for autoreactive T cells in narcolepsy patients that target self-antigens of hypocretin neurons (hypocretin, TRIB2). Points the paper makes about the study in general: No sequences matching autoreactive T cell clones were contained in some blood memory CD4+ repertoires from patients and controls. Autoreactive clonotypes were reported to be detected serially in the blood of the same patients and of different patients, but not in the blood of healthy controls. In plots comparing CSF and blood CD4+ T cell clonotypes from the same patient, HCRT-specific and TRIB2-specific autoreactive clonotypes were highlighted. Numbers of sequenced blood memory CD4+ clonotypes were comparable, with averages of some 42,000 in patients and 33,354 in controls.

Memory CD4+ T cells were sorted ex vivo from peripheral blood of narcolepsy patients and healthy controls for TCR Vbeta sequencing. A word on this clone: The antigen it recognizes is unknown. No base quality information exists; no much larger clone differs at one position.

The protocol used for the library was the immunoSEQ multiplex PCR assay. In TCRdb, the immuneACCESS table is reduced to in-frame sequences with V and J assigned. These tables do not hold every clone; where another copy was compared, an unresolved V gene accounts for under half, and the others remain unexplained. For this sample the table gives some 30,000 clones, of which over 70% were detected only once. The top ten constitute 3% to 4.5% of the sample. Sequences LGHNT (CDR1) and FRNRAP (CDR2) are obtained from the germline V gene. The CDR3 covers 16 residues, taking in both the cysteine and the phenylalanine. Just the 48-base CDR3 DNA is kept, in frame starting at base 1. V is trimmed back by 7 bases and J by 0 bases, and the junction contains 6 bases that no gene match accounts for.

The sequence came from a human donor in good health. The V and J genes are TRBV12-5 and TRBJ2-2, with 9 bases in between that match TRBD2. Sample: memory (CD45RA-) CD4+ T cells from blood. The sample's cell subset or site label is to be understood as: memory T cells sorted ex vivo from peripheral blood. The CDR3 has the sequence CASALSGSSNTGELFF. The sequenced DNA: TGTGCTAGTGCCCTTAGCGGGAGTTCGAACACCGGGGAGCTGTTTTTT. The entire variable domain, with the stretches around the CDR3 drawn from the reference TRBV12-5 and TRBJ2-2 proteins, is DARVTQTPRHKVTEMGQEVTMRCQPILGHNTVFWYRQTMMQGLELLAYFRNRAPLDDSGMPKDRFSAEMPDATLATLKIQPSEPRDSAVYFCASALSGSSNTGELFFGEGSRLTVL.